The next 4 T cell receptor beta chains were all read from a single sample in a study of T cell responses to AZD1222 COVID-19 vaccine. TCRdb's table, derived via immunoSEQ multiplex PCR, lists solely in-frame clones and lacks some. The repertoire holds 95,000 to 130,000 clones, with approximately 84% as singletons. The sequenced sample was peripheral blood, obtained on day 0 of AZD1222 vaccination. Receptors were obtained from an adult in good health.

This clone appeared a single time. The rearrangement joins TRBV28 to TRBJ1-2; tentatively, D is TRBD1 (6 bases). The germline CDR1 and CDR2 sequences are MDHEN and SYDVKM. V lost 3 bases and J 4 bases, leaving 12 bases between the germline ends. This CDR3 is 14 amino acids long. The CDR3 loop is CASSFEGGIYGYTF. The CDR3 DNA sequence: TGTGCCAGCAGTTTCGAAGGGGGGATCTATGGCTACACCTTC.

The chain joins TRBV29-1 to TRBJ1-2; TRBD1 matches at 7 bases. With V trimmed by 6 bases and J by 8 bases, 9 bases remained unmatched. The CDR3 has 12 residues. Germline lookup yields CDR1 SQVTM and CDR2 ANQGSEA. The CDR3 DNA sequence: TGCAGCGTCCGAGGGGGCGACGGGGGCTACACCTTC. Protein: CSVRGGDGGYTF.

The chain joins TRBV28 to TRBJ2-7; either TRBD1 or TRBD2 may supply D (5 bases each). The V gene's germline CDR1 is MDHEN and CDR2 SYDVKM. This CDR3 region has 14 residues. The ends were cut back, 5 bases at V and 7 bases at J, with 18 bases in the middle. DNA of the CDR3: TGTGCCAGCAGTCCTGGGACCTTTCCCACGGAGCAGTACTTC. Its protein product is CASSPGTFPTEQYF. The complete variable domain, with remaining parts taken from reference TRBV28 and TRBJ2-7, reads DVKVTQSSRYLVKRTGEKVFLECVQDMDHENMFWYRQDPGLGLRLIYFSYDVKMKEKGDIPEGYSVSREKKERFSLILESASTNQTSMYLCASSPGTFPTEQYFGPGTRLTVT.

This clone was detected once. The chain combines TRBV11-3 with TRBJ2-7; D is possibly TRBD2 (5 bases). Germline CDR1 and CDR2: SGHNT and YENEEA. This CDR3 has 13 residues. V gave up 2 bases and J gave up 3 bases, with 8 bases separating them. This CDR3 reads CASSLLDFYEQYF. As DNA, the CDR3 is TGTGCCAGCAGCTTATTGGACTTCTACGAGCAGTACTTC.